This T cell receptor (beta chain) was observed in a study of cytomegalovirus exposure and HLA in healthy donors. Primers: 60 Vbeta forward and 13 Jbeta reverse. Repertoires were generated with immunoSEQ multiplex PCR, while TCRdb's copy carries only in-frame clones and drops some. The sample has 180,000 or so clones, roughly 79% seen once. This clone is classed as medium-sized (0.01 to 0.1%). Antigen: not known. The CDR3 is 13 amino acids. Trimming removed 8 bases from V and 3 bases from J, with 11 bases in between. Study-wide findings and caveats: The later analysis indicated that the majority of CMV-associated TCR beta chains appeared HLA-restricted. When analyzed later, a missense DCLRE1C variant was found to be linked to TCR beta V- and J-gene trimming. Analyses of presence/absence relied on an assumption of roughly uniform sequencing depth across donors.

This TCR derives from a man in his fifties in good health and CMV-seropositive. The chain is built from TRBV23-1 and TRBJ2-1; TRBD1 is a possible D gene (5 bases). TRBV23-1 counts as an open reading frame of uncertain function. What was sequenced was PBMCs. The CDR3 DNA is TGCGCCAGCGATAGCAGGGTCTACAATGAGCAGTTCTTC. Translated: CASDSRVYNEQFF.